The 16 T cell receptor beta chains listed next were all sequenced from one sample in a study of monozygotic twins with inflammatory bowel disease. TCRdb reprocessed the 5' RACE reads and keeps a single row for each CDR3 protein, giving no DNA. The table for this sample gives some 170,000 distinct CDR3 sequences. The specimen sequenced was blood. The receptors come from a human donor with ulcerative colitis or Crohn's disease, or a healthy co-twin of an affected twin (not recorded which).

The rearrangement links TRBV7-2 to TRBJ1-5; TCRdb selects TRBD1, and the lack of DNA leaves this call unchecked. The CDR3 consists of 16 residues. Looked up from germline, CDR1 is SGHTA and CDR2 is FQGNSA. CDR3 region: CASSSGRQGGNQPQHF.

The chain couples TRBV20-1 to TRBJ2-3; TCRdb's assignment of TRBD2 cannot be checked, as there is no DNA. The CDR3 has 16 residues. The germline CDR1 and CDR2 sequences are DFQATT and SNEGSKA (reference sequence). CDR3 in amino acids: CSAPGASGGSTDTQYF.

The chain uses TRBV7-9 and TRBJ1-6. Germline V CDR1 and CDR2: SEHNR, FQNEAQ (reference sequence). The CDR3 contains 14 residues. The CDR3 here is CASSLGDGNSPLHF. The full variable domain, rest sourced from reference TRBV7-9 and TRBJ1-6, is DTGVSQNPRHKITKRGQNVTFRCDPISEHNRLYWYRQTLGQGPEFLTYFQNEAQLEKSRLLSDRFSAERPKGSFSTLEIQRTEQGDSAMYLCASSLGDGNSPLHFGNGTRLTVT.

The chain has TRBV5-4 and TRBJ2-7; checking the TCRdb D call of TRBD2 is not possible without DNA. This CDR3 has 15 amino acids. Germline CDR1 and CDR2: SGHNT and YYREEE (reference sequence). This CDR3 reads CASSLEGTRAHEQYF.

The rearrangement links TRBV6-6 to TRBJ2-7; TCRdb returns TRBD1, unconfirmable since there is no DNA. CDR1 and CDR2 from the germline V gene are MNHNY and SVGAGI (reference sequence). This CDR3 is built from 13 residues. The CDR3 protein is CASSYPGQGEQYF.

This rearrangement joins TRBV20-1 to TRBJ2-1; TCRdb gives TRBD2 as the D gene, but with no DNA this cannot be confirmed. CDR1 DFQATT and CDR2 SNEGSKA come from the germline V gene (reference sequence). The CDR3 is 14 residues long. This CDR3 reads CSARASGGYNEQFF.

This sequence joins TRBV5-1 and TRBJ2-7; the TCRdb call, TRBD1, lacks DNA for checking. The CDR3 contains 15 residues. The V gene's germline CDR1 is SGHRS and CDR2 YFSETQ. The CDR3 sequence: CASSLGKTGGSEQYF.

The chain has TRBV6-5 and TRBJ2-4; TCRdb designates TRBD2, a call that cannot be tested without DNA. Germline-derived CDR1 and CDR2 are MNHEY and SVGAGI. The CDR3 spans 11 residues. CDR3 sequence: CASTDLANQYF.

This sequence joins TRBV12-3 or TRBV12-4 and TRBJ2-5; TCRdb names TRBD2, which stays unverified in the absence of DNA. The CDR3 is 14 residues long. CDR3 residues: CASSLTSSSETQYF.

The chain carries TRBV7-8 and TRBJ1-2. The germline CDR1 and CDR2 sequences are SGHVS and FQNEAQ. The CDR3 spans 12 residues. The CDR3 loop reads CASTSAVGGYTF.

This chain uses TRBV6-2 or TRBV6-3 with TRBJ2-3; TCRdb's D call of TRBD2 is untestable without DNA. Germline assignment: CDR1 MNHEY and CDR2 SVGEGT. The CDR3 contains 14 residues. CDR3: CASSPWTSEPLLYF.

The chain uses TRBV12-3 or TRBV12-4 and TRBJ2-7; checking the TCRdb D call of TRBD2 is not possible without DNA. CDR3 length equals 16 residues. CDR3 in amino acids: CASSFSTGTSGGEQYF.

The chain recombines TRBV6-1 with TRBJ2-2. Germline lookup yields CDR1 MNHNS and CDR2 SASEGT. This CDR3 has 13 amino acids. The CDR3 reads CASSEAYTGELFF.

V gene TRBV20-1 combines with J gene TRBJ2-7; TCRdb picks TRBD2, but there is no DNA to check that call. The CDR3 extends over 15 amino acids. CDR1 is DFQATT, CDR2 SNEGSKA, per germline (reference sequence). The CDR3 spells CSARDMGGGVYEQYF.

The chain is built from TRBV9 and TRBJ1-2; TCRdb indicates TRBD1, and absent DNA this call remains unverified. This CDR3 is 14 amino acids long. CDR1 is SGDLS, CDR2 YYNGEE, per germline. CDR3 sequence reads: CASSIDPGNYGYTF. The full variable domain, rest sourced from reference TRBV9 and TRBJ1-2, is DSGVTQTPKHLITATGQRVTLRCSPRSGDLSVYWYQQSLDQGLQFLIQYYNGEERAKGNILERFSAQQFPDLHSELNLSSLELGDSALYFCASSIDPGNYGYTFGSGTRLTVV.

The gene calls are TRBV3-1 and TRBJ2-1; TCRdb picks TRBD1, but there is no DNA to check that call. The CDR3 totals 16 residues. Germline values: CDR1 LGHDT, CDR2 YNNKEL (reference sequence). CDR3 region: CASSHVQAGGSYEQFF.